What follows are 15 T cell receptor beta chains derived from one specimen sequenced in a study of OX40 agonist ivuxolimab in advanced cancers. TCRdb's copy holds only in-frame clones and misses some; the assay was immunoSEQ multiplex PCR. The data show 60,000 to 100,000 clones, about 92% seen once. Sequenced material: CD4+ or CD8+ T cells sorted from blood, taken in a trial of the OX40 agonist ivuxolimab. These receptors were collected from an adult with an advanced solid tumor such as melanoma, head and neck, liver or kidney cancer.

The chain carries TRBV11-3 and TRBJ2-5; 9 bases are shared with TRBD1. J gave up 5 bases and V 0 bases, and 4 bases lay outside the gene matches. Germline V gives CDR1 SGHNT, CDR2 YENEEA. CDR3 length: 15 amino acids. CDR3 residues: CASSLEQGAGETQYF. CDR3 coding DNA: TGTGCCAGCAGCTTAGAACAGGGGGCCGGGGAGACCCAGTACTTC.

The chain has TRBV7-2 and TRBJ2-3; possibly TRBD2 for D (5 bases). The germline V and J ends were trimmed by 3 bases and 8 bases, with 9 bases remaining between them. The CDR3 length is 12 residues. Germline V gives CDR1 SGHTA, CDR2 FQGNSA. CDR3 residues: CASSFQRGTQYF. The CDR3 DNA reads TGTGCCAGCAGCTTTCAACGGGGTACGCAGTATTTT.

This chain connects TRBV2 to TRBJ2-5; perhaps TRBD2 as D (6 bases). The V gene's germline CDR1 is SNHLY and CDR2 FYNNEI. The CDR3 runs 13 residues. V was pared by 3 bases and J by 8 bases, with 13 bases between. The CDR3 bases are TGTGCCAGCAGTGAGGAGGGTGAGACAACCCAGTACTTC. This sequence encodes CASSEEGETTQYF.

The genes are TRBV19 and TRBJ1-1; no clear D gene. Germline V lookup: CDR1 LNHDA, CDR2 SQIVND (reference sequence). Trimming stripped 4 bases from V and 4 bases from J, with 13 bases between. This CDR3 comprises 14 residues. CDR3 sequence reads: CASSTLRLFTEAFF. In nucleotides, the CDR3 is TGTGCCAGTAGTACGCTCAGACTCTTCACTGAAGCTTTCTTT.

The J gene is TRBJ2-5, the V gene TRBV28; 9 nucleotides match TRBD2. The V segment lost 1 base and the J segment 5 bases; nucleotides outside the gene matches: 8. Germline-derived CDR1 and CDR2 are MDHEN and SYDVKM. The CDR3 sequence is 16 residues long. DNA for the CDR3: TGTGCCAGCAGTTTATTGGCGGGAGGGGCTTCTGAGACCCAGTACTTC. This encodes CASSLLAGGASETQYF.

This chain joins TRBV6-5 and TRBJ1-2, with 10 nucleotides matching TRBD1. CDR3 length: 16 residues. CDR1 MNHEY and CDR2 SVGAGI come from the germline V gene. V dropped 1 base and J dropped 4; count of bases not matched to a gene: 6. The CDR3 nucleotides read TGTGCCAGCAGTTACTTTAGGACAGGGGGGGGCTATGGCTACACCTTC. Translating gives CASSYFRTGGGYGYTF.

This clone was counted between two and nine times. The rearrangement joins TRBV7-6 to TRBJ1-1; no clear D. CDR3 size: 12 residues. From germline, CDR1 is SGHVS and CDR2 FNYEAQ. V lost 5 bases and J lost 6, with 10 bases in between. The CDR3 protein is CASSPYRAEAFF. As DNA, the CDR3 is TGTGCCAGCAGCCCATACAGAGCTGAAGCTTTCTTT.

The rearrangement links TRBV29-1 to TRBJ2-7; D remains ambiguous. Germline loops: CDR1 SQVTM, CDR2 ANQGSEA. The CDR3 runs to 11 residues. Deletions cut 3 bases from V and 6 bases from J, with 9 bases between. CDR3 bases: TGCAGCGTTGAGCTGAGTAGCGAGCAGTACTTC. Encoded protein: CSVELSSEQYF.

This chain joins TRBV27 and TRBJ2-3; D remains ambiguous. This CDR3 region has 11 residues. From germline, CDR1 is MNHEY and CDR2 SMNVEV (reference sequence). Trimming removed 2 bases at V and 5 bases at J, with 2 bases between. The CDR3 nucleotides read TGTGCCAGCAGTTTAGAAGATACGCAGTATTTT. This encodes CASSLEDTQYF.

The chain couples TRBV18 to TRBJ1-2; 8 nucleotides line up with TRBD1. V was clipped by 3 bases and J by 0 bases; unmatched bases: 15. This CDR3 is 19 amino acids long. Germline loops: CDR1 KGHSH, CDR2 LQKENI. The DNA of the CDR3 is TGTGCCAGCTCACCTCTACCCCGGGACCCAGGGGGCCCTAACTATGGCTACACCTTC. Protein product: CASSPLPRDPGGPNYGYTF. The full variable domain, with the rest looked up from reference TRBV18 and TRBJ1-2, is NAGVMQNPRHLVRRRGQEARLRCSPMKGHSHVYWYRQLPEEGLKFMVYLQKENIIDESGMPKERFSAEFPKEGPSILRIQQVVRGDSAAYFCASSPLPRDPGGPNYGYTFGSGTRLTVV.

In DNA form, the CDR3 reads TGTGCCAGTAGTGGGCAGCTCCAAACCTACGAGCAGTACTTC. It encodes CASSGQLQTYEQYF. V gene TRBV19 combines with J gene TRBJ2-7; D uncertain. V was cut by 5 bases and J by 2 bases, with 13 bases left in between. CDR3 size: 14 residues. Germline CDR1 and CDR2: LNHDA and SQIVND (reference sequence). Combining the CDR3 with reference TRBV19 and TRBJ2-7 gives the whole variable domain DGGITQSPKYLFRKEGQNVTLSCEQNLNHDAMYWYRQDPGQGLRLIYYSQIVNDFQKGDIAEGYSVSREKKESFPLTVTSAQKNPTAFYLCASSGQLQTYEQYFGPGTRLTVT.

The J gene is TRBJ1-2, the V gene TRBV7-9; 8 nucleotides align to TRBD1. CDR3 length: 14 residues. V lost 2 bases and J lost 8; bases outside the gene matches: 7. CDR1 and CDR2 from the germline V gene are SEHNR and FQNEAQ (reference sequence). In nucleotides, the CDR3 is TGTGCCAGCAGCTTACAGGGGGCGGTTGAGGGCTACACCTTC. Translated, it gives CASSLQGAVEGYTF.

The CDR3 here is CASGSFPGNTEAFF. Here the CDR3 DNA reads TGTGCTAGTGGTTCTTTTCCAGGGAACACTGAAGCTTTCTTT. The chain combines TRBV12-5 with TRBJ1-1; D gene uncertain. This CDR3 has 14 amino acids. Germline loops: CDR1 LGHNT, CDR2 FRNRAP. Trimming cost V 4 bases and J 1 base, with 10 bases left between them.

CDR3 nucleotide sequence: TGTGCCAGCAGTACCTCAGGAGTTCCCTACAATGAGCAGTTCTTC. It translates to CASSTSGVPYNEQFF. This chain uses TRBV28 with TRBJ2-1, with unresolved D. Trimming cost V 5 bases and J 2 bases, with 13 bases left between them. The CDR3 contains 15 residues. Germline CDR1 reads MDHEN; CDR2 reads SYDVKM.

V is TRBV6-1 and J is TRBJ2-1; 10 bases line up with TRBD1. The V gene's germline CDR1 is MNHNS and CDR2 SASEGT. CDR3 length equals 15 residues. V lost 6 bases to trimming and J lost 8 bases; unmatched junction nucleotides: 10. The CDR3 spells CASRTLGTGVYEQFF. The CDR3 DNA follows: TGTGCCAGCAGAACCCTCGGGACAGGGGTCTATGAGCAGTTCTTC.